The sequence of this T cell receptor beta chain was determined in a study of blood T cell repertoires in COVID-19. Generated by immunoSEQ multiplex PCR, the TCRdb table keeps only in-frame clones and is missing some. The sample shows about 240,000 clones, roughly 80% of them seen only once. V lost 4 bases to trimming and J lost 5 bases, with 18 bases between them. The germline gives CDR1 GTSNPN, CDR2 SVGIG (reference sequence). The CDR3 covers 14 residues. The sequence was obtained from an elderly woman with acute or convalescent COVID-19. The chain combines TRBV30 with TRBJ2-7, with D perhaps TRBD1 (6 bases). The sample was peripheral blood. The CDR3 sequence: CAWTRGRPGDEQYF. CDR3 DNA: TGTGCCTGGACCAGGGGCAGGCCCGGGGACGAGCAGTACTTC. Filled out from reference TRBV30 and TRBJ2-7, the complete variable domain reads SQTIHQWPATLVQPVGSPLSLECTVEGTSNPNLYWYRQAAGRGLQLLFYSVGIGQISSEVPQNLSASRPQDRQFILSSKKLLLSDSGFYLCAWTRGRPGDEQYFGPGTRLTVT.